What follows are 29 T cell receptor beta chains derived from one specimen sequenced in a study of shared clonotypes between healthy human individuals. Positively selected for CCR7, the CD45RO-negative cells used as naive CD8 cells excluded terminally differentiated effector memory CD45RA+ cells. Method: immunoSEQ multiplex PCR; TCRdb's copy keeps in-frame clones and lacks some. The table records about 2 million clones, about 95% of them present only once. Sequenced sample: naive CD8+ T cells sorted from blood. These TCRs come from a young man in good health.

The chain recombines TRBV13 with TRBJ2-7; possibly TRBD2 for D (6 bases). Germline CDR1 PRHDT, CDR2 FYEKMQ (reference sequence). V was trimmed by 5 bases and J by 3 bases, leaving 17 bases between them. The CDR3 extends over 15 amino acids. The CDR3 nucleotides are TGTGCCAGCAGCGGGCCGGGACTCGGCCACTACGAGCAGTACTTC. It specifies CASSGPGLGHYEQYF. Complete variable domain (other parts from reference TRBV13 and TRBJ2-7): AAGVIQSPRHLIKEKRETATLKCYPIPRHDTVYWYQQGPGQDPQFLISFYEKMQSDKGSIPDRFSAQQFSDYHSELNMSSLELGDSALYFCASSGPGLGHYEQYFGPGTRLTVT.

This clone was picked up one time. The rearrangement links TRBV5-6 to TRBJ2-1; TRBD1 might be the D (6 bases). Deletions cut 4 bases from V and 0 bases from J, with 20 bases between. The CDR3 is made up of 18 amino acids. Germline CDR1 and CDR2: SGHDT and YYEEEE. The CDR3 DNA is TGTGCCAGCAGCCCGCCCCCAGGGGAAATCCGCTCCTACAATGAGCAGTTCTTC. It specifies CASSPPPGEIRSYNEQFF.

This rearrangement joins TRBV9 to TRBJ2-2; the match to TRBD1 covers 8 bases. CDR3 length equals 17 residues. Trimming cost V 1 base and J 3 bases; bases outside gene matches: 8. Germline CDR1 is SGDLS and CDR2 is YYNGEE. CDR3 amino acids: CASSVPKDRVDTGELFF. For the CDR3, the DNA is TGTGCCAGCAGCGTACCGAAGGACAGGGTGGACACCGGGGAGCTGTTTTTT. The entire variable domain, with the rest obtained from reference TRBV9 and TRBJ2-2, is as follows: DSGVTQTPKHLITATGQRVTLRCSPRSGDLSVYWYQQSLDQGLQFLIQYYNGEERAKGNILERFSAQQFPDLHSELNLSSLELGDSALYFCASSVPKDRVDTGELFFGEGSRLTVL.

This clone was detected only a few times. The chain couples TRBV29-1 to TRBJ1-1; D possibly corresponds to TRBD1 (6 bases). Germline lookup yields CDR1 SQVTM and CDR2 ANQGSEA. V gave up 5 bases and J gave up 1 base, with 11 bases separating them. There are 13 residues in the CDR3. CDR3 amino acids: CSVSQGSNTEAFF. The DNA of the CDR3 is TGCAGCGTTTCACAGGGCTCGAACACTGAAGCTTTCTTT.

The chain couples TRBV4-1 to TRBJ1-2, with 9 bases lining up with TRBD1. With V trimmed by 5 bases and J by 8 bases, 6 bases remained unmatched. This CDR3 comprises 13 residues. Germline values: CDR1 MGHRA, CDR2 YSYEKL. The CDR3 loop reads CASSADRGEGYTF. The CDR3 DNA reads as TGCGCCAGCAGCGCGGACAGGGGTGAGGGCTACACCTTC.

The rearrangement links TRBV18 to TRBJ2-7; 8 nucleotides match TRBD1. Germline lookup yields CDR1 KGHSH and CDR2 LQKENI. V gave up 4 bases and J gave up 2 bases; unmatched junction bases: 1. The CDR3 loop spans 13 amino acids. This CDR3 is CASSLQGAYEQYF. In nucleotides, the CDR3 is TGTGCCAGCTCACTACAGGGGGCCTACGAGCAGTACTTC.

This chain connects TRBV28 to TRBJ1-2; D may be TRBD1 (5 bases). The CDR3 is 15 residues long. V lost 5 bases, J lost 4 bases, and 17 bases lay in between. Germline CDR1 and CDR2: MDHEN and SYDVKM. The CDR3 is CASSARDPTLYGYTF. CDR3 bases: TGTGCCAGCAGTGCCCGGGACCCAACCCTCTATGGCTACACCTTC.

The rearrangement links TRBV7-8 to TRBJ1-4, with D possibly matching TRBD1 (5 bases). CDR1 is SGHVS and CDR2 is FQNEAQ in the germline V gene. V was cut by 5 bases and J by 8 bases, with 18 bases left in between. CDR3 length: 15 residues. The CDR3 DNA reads TGTGCCAGCAGCCCCCCGGAAGGGACCCCCGAAAAACTGTTTTTT. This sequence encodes CASSPPEGTPEKLFF. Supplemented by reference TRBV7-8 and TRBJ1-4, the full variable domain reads GAGVSQSPRYKVAKRGQDVALRCDPISGHVSLFWYQQALGQGPEFLTYFQNEAQLDKSGLPSDRFFAERPEGSVSTLKIQRTQQEDSAVYLCASSPPEGTPEKLFFGSGTQLSVL.

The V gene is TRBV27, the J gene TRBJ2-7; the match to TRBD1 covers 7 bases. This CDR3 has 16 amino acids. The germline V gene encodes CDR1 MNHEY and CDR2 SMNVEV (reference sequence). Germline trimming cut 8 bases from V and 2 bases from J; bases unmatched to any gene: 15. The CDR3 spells CASANGIRDRTYEQYF. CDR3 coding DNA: TGTGCCAGCGCCAACGGTATCCGGGACAGAACCTACGAGCAGTACTTC.

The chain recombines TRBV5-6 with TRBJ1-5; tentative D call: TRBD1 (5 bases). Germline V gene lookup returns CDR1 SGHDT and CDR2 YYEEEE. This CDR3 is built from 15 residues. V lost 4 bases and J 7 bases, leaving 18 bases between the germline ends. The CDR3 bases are TGTGCCAGCAGCGGGTACGGGGGAGCGGAACAGCCCCAGCATTTT. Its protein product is CASSGYGGAEQPQHF.

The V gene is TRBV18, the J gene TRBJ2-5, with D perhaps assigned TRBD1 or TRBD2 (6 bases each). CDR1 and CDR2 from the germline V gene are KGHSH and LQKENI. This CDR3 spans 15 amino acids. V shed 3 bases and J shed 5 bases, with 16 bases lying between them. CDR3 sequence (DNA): TGTGCCAGCTCACCGGTGAGGGGGGCAGGGGAGACCCAGTACTTC. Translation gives CASSPVRGAGETQYF. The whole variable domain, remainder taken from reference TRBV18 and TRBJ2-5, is NAGVMQNPRHLVRRRGQEARLRCSPMKGHSHVYWYRQLPEEGLKFMVYLQKENIIDESGMPKERFSAEFPKEGPSILRIQQVVRGDSAAYFCASSPVRGAGETQYFGPGTRLLVL.

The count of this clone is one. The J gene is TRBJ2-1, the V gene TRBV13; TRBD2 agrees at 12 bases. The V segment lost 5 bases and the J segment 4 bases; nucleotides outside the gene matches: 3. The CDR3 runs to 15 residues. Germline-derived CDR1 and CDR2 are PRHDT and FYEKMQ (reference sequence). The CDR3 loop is CASSTTSGSYNEQFF. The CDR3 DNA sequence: TGTGCCAGCAGCACGACTAGCGGGAGTTACAATGAGCAGTTCTTC.

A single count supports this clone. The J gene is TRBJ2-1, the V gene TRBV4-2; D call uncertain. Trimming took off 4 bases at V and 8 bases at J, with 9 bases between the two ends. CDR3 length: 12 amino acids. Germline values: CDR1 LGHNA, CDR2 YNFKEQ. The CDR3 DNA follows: TGTGCCAGCAGCCCTGACAAAGATGAGCAGTTCTTC. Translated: CASSPDKDEQFF.

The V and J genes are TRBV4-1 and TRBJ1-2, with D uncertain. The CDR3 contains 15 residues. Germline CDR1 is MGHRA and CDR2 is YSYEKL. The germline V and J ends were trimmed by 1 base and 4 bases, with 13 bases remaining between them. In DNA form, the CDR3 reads TGCGCCAGCAGCCAAGGATATAAGACATTCTATGGCTACACCTTC. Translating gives CASSQGYKTFYGYTF.

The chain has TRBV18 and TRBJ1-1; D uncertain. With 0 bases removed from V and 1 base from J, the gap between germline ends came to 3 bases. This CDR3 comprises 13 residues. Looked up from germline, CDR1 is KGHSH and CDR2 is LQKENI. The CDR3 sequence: CASSPPENTEAFF. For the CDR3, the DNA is TGTGCCAGCTCACCACCGGAGAACACTGAAGCTTTCTTT.

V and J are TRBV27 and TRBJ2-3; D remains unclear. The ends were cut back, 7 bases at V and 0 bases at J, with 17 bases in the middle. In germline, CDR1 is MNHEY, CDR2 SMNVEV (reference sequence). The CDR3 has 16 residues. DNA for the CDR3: TGTGCCAGCACCCCCACCTATTCTTCTAGCACAGATACGCAGTATTTT. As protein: CASTPTYSSSTDTQYF.

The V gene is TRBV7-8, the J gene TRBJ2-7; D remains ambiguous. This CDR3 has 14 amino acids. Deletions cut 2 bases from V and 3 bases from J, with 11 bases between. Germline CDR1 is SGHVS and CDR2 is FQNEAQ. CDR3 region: CASSLNRNSYEQYF. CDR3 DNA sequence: TGTGCCAGCAGCTTAAATCGAAACAGCTACGAGCAGTACTTC.

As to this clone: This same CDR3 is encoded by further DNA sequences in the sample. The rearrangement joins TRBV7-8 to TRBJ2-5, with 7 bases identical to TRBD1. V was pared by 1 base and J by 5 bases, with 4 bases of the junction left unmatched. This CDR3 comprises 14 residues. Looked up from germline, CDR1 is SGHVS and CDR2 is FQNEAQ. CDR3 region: CASSLGGRGETQYF. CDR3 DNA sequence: TGTGCCAGCAGCTTAGGTGGCAGGGGGGAGACCCAGTACTTC.

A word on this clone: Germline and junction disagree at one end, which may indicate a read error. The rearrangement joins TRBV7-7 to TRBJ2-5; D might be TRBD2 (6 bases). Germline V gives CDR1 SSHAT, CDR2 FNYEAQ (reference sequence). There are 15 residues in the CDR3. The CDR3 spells CASSFGRDFEKTQYF. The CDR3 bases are TGTGCTAGCAGCTTCGGAAGGGACTTCGAGAAGACCCAGTACTTC.

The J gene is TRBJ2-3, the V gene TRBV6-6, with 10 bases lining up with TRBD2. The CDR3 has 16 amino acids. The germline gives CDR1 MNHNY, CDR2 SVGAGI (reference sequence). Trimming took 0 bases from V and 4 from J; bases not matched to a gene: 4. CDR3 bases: TGTGCCAGCAGTTACTCTAGCGGGAGGAACGCAGATACGCAGTATTTT. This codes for CASSYSSGRNADTQYF.

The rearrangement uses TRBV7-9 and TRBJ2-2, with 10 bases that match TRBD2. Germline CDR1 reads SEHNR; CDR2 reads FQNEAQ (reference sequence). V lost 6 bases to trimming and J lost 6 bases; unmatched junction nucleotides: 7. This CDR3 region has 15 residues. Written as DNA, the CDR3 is TGTGCCAGCAGGCCGGGACTAGCGCTTCCCGGGGAGCTGTTTTTT. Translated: CASRPGLALPGELFF. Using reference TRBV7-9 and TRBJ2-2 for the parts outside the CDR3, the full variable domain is DTGVSQNPRHKITKRGQNVTFRCDPISEHNRLYWYRQTLGQGPEFLTYFQNEAQLEKSRLLSDRFSAERPKGSFSTLEIQRTEQGDSAMYLCASRPGLALPGELFFGEGSRLTVL.

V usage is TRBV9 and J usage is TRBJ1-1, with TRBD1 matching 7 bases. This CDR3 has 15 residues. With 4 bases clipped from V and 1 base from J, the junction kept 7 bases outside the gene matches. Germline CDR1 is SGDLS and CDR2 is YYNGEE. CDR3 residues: CASSPFGTANTEAFF. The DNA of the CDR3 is TGTGCCAGCAGCCCCTTCGGGACAGCGAACACTGAAGCTTTCTTT. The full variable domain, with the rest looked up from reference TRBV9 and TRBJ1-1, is DSGVTQTPKHLITATGQRVTLRCSPRSGDLSVYWYQQSLDQGLQFLIQYYNGEERAKGNILERFSAQQFPDLHSELNLSSLELGDSALYFCASSPFGTANTEAFFGQGTRLTVV.

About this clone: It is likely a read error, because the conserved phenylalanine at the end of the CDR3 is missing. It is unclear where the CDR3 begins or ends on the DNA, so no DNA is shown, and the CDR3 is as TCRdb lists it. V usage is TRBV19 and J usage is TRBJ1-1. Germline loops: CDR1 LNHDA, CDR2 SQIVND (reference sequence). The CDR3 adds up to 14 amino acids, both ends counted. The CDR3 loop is CASSIIVWEPQELS.

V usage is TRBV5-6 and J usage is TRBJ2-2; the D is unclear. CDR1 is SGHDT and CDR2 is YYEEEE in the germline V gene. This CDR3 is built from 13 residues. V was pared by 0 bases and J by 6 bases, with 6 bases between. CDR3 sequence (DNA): TGTGCCAGCAGCTTGGAGATTGCCGGGGAGCTGTTTTTT. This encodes CASSLEIAGELFF.

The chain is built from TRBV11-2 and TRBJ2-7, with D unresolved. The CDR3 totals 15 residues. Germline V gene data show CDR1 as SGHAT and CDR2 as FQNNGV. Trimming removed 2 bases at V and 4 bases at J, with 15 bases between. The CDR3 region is CASSLIDGSFYEQYF. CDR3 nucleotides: TGTGCCAGCAGCTTAATAGACGGGTCCTTTTACGAGCAGTACTTC.

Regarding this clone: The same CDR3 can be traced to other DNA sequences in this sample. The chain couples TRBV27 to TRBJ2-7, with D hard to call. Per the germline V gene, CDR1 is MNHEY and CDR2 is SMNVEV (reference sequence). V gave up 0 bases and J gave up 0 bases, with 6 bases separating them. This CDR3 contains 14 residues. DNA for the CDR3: TGTGCCAGCAGTTTATCCCCGGACTCCTACGAGCAGTACTTC. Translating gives CASSLSPDSYEQYF.

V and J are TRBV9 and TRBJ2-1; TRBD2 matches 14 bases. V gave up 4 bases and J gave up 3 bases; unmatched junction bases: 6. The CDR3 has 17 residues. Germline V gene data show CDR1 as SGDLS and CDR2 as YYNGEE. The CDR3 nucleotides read TGTGCCAGCAGCACCTCCGGGACTAGCGGGAGCTACAATGAGCAGTTCTTC. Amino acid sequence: CASSTSGTSGSYNEQFF.

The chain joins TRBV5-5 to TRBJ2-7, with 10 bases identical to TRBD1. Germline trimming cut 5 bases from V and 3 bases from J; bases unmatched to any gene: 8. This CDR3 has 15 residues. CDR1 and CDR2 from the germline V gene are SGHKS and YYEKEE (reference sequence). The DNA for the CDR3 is TGTGCCAGCAGGCATGGGACAGGGGAGCGCTACGAGCAGTACTTC. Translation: CASRHGTGERYEQYF.

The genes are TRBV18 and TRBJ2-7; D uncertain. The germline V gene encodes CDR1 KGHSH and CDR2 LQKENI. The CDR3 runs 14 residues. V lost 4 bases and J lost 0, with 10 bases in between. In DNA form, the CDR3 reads TGTGCCAGCTCACTTGCGGACCGCTCCTACGAGCAGTACTTC. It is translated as CASSLADRSYEQYF. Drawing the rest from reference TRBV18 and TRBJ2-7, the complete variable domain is NAGVMQNPRHLVRRRGQEARLRCSPMKGHSHVYWYRQLPEEGLKFMVYLQKENIIDESGMPKERFSAEFPKEGPSILRIQQVVRGDSAAYFCASSLADRSYEQYFGPGTRLTVT.